A selection of T cell receptor beta chains follows, all from one sample in a study of T cell responses to AZD1222 COVID-19 vaccine. Produced via immunoSEQ multiplex PCR; TCRdb's table is partial and in-frame only. The sample has roughly 170,000 clones; just over 90% are singletons. The input for sequencing was peripheral blood, taken on day 0 of AZD1222 vaccination. The receptors were sampled from an adult in good health. The CDR3 runs from the conserved cysteine through the conserved F or W. The order of the fields is CDR3 DNA, CDR3 protein, J gene, D gene, V gene, clone size. The D gene is left open where the match is weak. For some rows the clone size is stated as once, few or many, or as a class when expanded; others skip it.

CDR3nt: TGTGCCAGTAGCGGGGGGCGGAACTCTGGAAACACCATATATTTT
CDR3aa: CASSGGRNSGNTIYF
j_gene: TRBJ1-3
d_gene: .
v_gene: TRBV19
abundance: .

CDR3nt: TGTGCCAGCAGCAATCAGGGGGCGCGGGCTTTCTTT
CDR3aa: CASSNQGARAFF
j_gene: TRBJ1-1
d_gene: TRBD1
v_gene: TRBV7-3
abundance: .

CDR3nt: TGTGCCAGCAGTTACGAGACACGTTCACCCCTCCACTTT
CDR3aa: CASSYETRSPLHF
j_gene: TRBJ1-6
d_gene: .
v_gene: TRBV6-2/TRBV6-3
abundance: .

CDR3nt: TGTGCCAGCAGAACGGGACAGGGGGCCGCCTACGAGCAGTACTTC
CDR3aa: CASRTGQGAAYEQYF
j_gene: TRBJ2-7
d_gene: TRBD1
v_gene: TRBV28
abundance: .

CDR3nt: TGTGCCAGCAGCTTAGGTCCGTACGGGGGTCTTAACTATGGCTACACCTTC
CDR3aa: CASSLGPYGGLNYGYTF
j_gene: TRBJ1-2
d_gene: .
v_gene: TRBV7-3
abundance: .

CDR3nt: TGCGCCAGCAGCCAAGTGGCGGTCTCCTACGAGCAGTACTTC
CDR3aa: CASSQVAVSYEQYF
j_gene: TRBJ2-7
d_gene: .
v_gene: TRBV4-1
abundance: .

CDR3nt: TGTGCCAGTAGTATTCCGCCTCGGACCCTTGGGGACACTGAAGCTTTCTTT
CDR3aa: CASSIPPRTLGDTEAFF
j_gene: TRBJ1-1
d_gene: .
v_gene: TRBV19
abundance: few

CDR3nt: TGTGCCAGCTCACCAGGAGTGGAGAACGAGCAGTACTTC
CDR3aa: CASSPGVENEQYF
j_gene: TRBJ2-7
d_gene: .
v_gene: TRBV18
abundance: .

CDR3nt: TGTGCCAGTAGTATTGGACAGGGGGCTCAGCCCCAGCATTTT
CDR3aa: CASSIGQGAQPQHF
j_gene: TRBJ1-5
d_gene: TRBD1
v_gene: TRBV19
abundance: .

CDR3nt: TGTGCCAGCACCAAGGACAGCAATCAGCCCCAGCATTTT
CDR3aa: CASTKDSNQPQHF
j_gene: TRBJ1-5
d_gene: .
v_gene: TRBV2
abundance: .

CDR3nt: TGTGCCAGCAGCTTGGTTCAGGGTAATTCACCCCTCCACTTT
CDR3aa: CASSLVQGNSPLHF
j_gene: TRBJ1-6
d_gene: .
v_gene: TRBV5-4
abundance: .

CDR3nt: TGTGCCAGCAGCCAACGCCCTCCTGACAGTTCGGGATACGAGCAGTACTTC
CDR3aa: CASSQRPPDSSGYEQYF
j_gene: TRBJ2-7
d_gene: .
v_gene: TRBV4-2
abundance: .

CDR3nt: TGTGCCAGCGGCCCTTGGAACACTGAAGCTTTCTTT
CDR3aa: CASGPWNTEAFF
j_gene: TRBJ1-1
d_gene: .
v_gene: TRBV12-3/TRBV12-4
abundance: .

CDR3nt: TGTGCCAGCAGCCCCCGAGGGCCAGCGGGGGGAGAGACCCAGTACTTC
CDR3aa: CASSPRGPAGGETQYF
j_gene: TRBJ2-5
d_gene: TRBD2
v_gene: TRBV7-2
abundance: .

CDR3nt: TGTGCCAGCAGCCAAGCAAGCGGGGGGGATGACGAGCAGTACTTC
CDR3aa: CASSQASGGDDEQYF
j_gene: TRBJ2-7
d_gene: TRBD2
v_gene: TRBV4-2
abundance: few

CDR3nt: TGTGCCAGCAGTTCCGGGACTCAGCAGTTCTTC
CDR3aa: CASSSGTQQFF
j_gene: TRBJ2-1
d_gene: .
v_gene: TRBV12-3/TRBV12-4
abundance: .

CDR3nt: TGTGCCAGCAGCGTAGGGCTAGCGGGGGTGGGGTCCTACAATGAGCAGTTCTTC
CDR3aa: CASSVGLAGVGSYNEQFF
j_gene: TRBJ2-1
d_gene: TRBD2
v_gene: TRBV9
abundance: few

CDR3nt: TGTGCCAGCTCATTTACCGGGACAGGGTCTTCTGGGGCCAACGTCCTGACTTTC
CDR3aa: CASSFTGTGSSGANVLTF
j_gene: TRBJ2-6
d_gene: TRBD1
v_gene: TRBV18
abundance: .

CDR3nt: TGTGCCAGCAGCTTAGGCCTGGTGGGTACGAACTATGGCTACACCTTC
CDR3aa: CASSLGLVGTNYGYTF
j_gene: TRBJ1-2
d_gene: .
v_gene: TRBV11-2
abundance: .

CDR3nt: TGTGCCAGCATGAGGGGGAACACCGGGGAGCTGTTTTTT
CDR3aa: CASMRGNTGELFF
j_gene: TRBJ2-2
d_gene: .
v_gene: TRBV2
abundance: .

CDR3nt: TGTGCCAGCTCACCCGACCGGGTAGGAGCTTTCTTT
CDR3aa: CASSPDRVGAFF
j_gene: TRBJ1-1
d_gene: .
v_gene: TRBV18
abundance: .

CDR3nt: TGTGCCAGCAGTGATGGGACAGAGAACACTGAAGCTTTCTTT
CDR3aa: CASSDGTENTEAFF
j_gene: TRBJ1-1
d_gene: TRBD1
v_gene: TRBV2
abundance: .

CDR3nt: TGTGCCTCGAGGGGGGAAGGCAATCAGCCCCAGCATTTT
CDR3aa: CASRGEGNQPQHF
j_gene: TRBJ1-5
d_gene: .
v_gene: TRBV30
abundance: once

CDR3nt: TGTGCCAGCAGTCGGCGGACTCTCAACACCGGGGAGCTGTTTTTT
CDR3aa: CASSRRTLNTGELFF
j_gene: TRBJ2-2
d_gene: .
v_gene: TRBV3-1/TRBV3-2
abundance: .

CDR3nt: TGTGCCACCAGCAGAGTATCACAGGGAAAATCACCCCTCCACTTT
CDR3aa: CATSRVSQGKSPLHF
j_gene: TRBJ1-6
d_gene: .
v_gene: TRBV15
abundance: .

CDR3nt: TGTGCCAGCAGCGCCTCAGTTGCAACTAATGAAAAACTGTTTTTT
CDR3aa: CASSASVATNEKLFF
j_gene: TRBJ1-4
d_gene: .
v_gene: TRBV7-2
abundance: .

CDR3nt: TGTGCCAGCAGTTACGGGACAGGGGATGTGAAGGCTTTCTTT
CDR3aa: CASSYGTGDVKAFF
j_gene: TRBJ1-1
d_gene: TRBD1
v_gene: TRBV6-5
abundance: .

CDR3nt: TGTGCTAGCGACTACCTTGGGACTTTCGATGGCTACACCTTC
CDR3aa: CASDYLGTFDGYTF
j_gene: TRBJ1-2
d_gene: .
v_gene: TRBV12-5
abundance: .

CDR3nt: TGTGCCAGTAGTATGGCACAGGGGGTCGGTCAGCCCCAGCATTTT
CDR3aa: CASSMAQGVGQPQHF
j_gene: TRBJ1-5
d_gene: TRBD1
v_gene: TRBV19
abundance: .

CDR3nt: TGTGCCAGCCGGACAGGGGACGGCGGGGAGCTGTTTTTT
CDR3aa: CASRTGDGGELFF
j_gene: TRBJ2-2
d_gene: TRBD1
v_gene: TRBV2
abundance: few

CDR3nt: TGTGCCAGCAGTGCCGTCCCTACTAGCGGGGGAAGGAATGAGCAGTTCTTC
CDR3aa: CASSAVPTSGGRNEQFF
j_gene: TRBJ2-1
d_gene: TRBD2
v_gene: TRBV6-4
abundance: .

CDR3nt: TGTGCCTGGACGGGTGAGCAGTTCTTC
CDR3aa: CAWTGEQFF
j_gene: TRBJ2-1
d_gene: .
v_gene: TRBV30
abundance: once

CDR3nt: TGTGCCAGCAGCGCTGACAGGGCCCTCGAAGCTTTCTTT
CDR3aa: CASSADRALEAFF
j_gene: TRBJ1-1
d_gene: TRBD1
v_gene: TRBV7-2
abundance: .

CDR3nt: TGTGCCAGCAGCTTAGGTGGACAGGGCGCTGAAGCTTTCTTT
CDR3aa: CASSLGGQGAEAFF
j_gene: TRBJ1-1
d_gene: TRBD1
v_gene: TRBV7-9
abundance: few

CDR3nt: TGTGCCACCAGCTCAAGAGGGGGCGGGCGGGGGGGCCTTGGAGAGACCCAGTACTTC
CDR3aa: CATSSRGGGRGGLGETQYF
j_gene: TRBJ2-5
d_gene: TRBD2
v_gene: TRBV15
abundance: .

CDR3nt: TGTGCCAGCAGCTTAAGGGTGGGGGGTACAGATACGCAGTATTTT
CDR3aa: CASSLRVGGTDTQYF
j_gene: TRBJ2-3
d_gene: .
v_gene: TRBV9
abundance: few

CDR3nt: TGTGCCAGCAGCACTCACAACAGGGCTGAAGCTTTCTTT
CDR3aa: CASSTHNRAEAFF
j_gene: TRBJ1-1
d_gene: .
v_gene: TRBV7-2
abundance: .